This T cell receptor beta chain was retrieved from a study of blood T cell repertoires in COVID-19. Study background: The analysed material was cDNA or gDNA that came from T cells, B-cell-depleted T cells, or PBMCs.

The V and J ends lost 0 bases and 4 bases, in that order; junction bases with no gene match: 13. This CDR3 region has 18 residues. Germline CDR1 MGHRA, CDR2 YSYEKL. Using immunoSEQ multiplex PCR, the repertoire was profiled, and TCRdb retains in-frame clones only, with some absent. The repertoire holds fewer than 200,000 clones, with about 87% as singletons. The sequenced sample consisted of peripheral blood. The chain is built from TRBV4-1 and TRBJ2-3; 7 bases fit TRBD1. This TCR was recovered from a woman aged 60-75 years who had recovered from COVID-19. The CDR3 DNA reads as TGCGCCAGCAGCCAAGATTGGTCACAGGGGTTGTGGGCAGATACGCAGTATTTT. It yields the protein CASSQDWSQGLWADTQYF.